This T cell receptor beta chain was sequenced for a study of blood T cells in healthy people across ages. Next came a second PCR, run for roughly 6 to 11 cycles, which used a sample-barcoded 5' primer along with a J-beta primer mix. Via MiXCR, TCRdb re-called the 5' RACE reads, giving one row per CDR3 protein. This sample has approximately 2,000,000 distinct CDR3 sequences, with 35% to 50% found just once. Study-wide findings and caveats: CMV status of donors was not determined, possibly confounding expanded clonotype changes.

This clonotype appeared a few times. As yet, its antigen is unknown. Sequencing was done on a sample of blood. This receptor was taken from a human donor in good health.

DNA of the CDR3: TGTGCCAGCAGCTTGGGGCCGAACCCAGGGACAGGGGAAGAGACCCAGTACTTC. Amino acids: CASSLGPNPGTGEETQYF. V and J are TRBV5-5 and TRBJ2-5, with TRBD1 identical over 10 bases. This CDR3 has 18 amino acids. Germline-derived CDR1 and CDR2 are SGHKS and YYEKEE (reference sequence). Trimming cost V 0 bases and J 3 bases; bases outside gene matches: 11.